The 21 T cell receptor beta chains in this list originate from one sample, sequenced in a study of T cell clusters in autoimmune cytopenias. TRB was amplified by touch-down multiplex PCR, primer pools A and B combined. TCRdb re-called the multiplex PCR reads; every CDR3 protein appears as one record, without DNA. The table for this sample gives fewer than 3,000 distinct CDR3 sequences. TRB amplification used approximately 0.25 ug of peripheral blood genomic DNA. Source material: peripheral blood. All receptors come from a human donor with an autoimmune cytopenia or autoimmune hepatitis (not recorded which).

This clonotype is identified as medium-sized from frequency. This chain connects TRBV27 to TRBJ2-5; TCRdb's D call of TRBD1 is untestable without DNA. Germline assignment: CDR1 MNHEY and CDR2 SMNVEV (reference sequence). CDR3 length: 21 residues. The CDR3 reads CASSLIALTSDRGFNPETQYF.

This clonotype is medium-sized by frequency. The chain is built from TRBV5-6 and TRBJ1-4; TCRdb gives TRBD1 as the D gene, but with no DNA this cannot be confirmed. The germline gives CDR1 SGHDT, CDR2 YYEEEE. The CDR3 extends over 15 amino acids. CDR3 region: CASSLVGGSGEKLFF. Together with reference TRBV5-6 and TRBJ1-4, the CDR3 gives the full variable domain: DAGVTQSPTHLIKTRGQQVTLRCSPKSGHDTVSWYQQALGQGPQFIFQYYEEEERQRGNFPDRFSGHQFPNYSSELNVNALLLGDSALYLCASSLVGGSGEKLFFGSGTQLSVL.

Measured by frequency, this clonotype is medium-sized. The CDR3 spells CASSLAGKEHEQYF. The chain links TRBV12-3 or TRBV12-4 to TRBJ2-7; lacking DNA, the TRBD1 call made by TCRdb goes unchecked. The CDR3 runs 14 residues.

By frequency, this clonotype registers medium-sized. The J gene is TRBJ1-1, the V gene TRBV30. This CDR3 region has 13 residues. CDR1 and CDR2 from the germline V gene are GTSNPN and SVGIG (reference sequence). CDR3: CAWNMGGRTEAFF.

This clonotype shows up as medium-sized by frequency. The chain links TRBV6-5 to TRBJ2-2. The CDR3 has 13 residues. From germline, CDR1 is MNHEY and CDR2 SVGAGI. CDR3 sequence reads: CASNEHNTGELFF.

Judged by frequency, this clonotype is medium-sized. The chain recombines TRBV27 with TRBJ2-7; there is no DNA to check the TCRdb D call of TRBD1. This CDR3 region has 15 residues. Germline V gives CDR1 MNHEY, CDR2 SMNVEV (reference sequence). The CDR3 loop reads CASSLSGTAYYEQYF.

This clonotype is classed as medium-sized by frequency. The chain combines TRBV29-1 with TRBJ2-1; TCRdb returns TRBD1, unconfirmable since there is no DNA. Germline CDR1 and CDR2: SQVTM and ANQGSEA. This CDR3 has 15 residues. The CDR3 sequence is CSVGEGGSFLYEQFF.

By frequency, this clonotype registers medium-sized. The chain couples TRBV27 to TRBJ1-4. The CDR3 loop spans 13 amino acids. Germline loops: CDR1 MNHEY, CDR2 SMNVEV (reference sequence). CDR3 amino acids: CASSFGPREKLFF.

Measured by frequency, this clonotype is medium-sized (0.01 to 0.1%). J is TRBJ1-2 and V is TRBV18; TCRdb designates TRBD1, a call that cannot be tested without DNA. The germline CDR1 and CDR2 sequences are KGHSH and LQKENI. The CDR3 has 14 residues. CDR3 residues: CASEKTPQDYGYTF.

This clonotype shows up as medium-sized by frequency. V and J are TRBV18 and TRBJ1-1; TCRdb proposes TRBD1, but this gene call is untestable without DNA. This CDR3 comprises 15 residues. Germline CDR1 and CDR2: KGHSH and LQKENI. The CDR3 loop reads CASSQGQATTAEAFF.

This clonotype shows up as medium-sized by frequency. V is TRBV7-6 and J is TRBJ2-3. CDR1 is SGHVS, CDR2 FNYEAQ, per germline. The length of the CDR3 is 13 residues. Here the CDR3 reads CASSSYSTDTQYF.

By frequency, this clonotype registers medium-sized. This chain connects TRBV5-4 to TRBJ1-2; TCRdb's D gene call, TRBD1, goes unchecked for lack of DNA. The germline V gene has CDR1 SGHNT and CDR2 YYREEE (reference sequence). CDR3 size: 15 residues. CDR3 sequence: CASSFLQGGKSGYTF. Supplemented by reference TRBV5-4 and TRBJ1-2, the full variable domain reads ETGVTQSPTHLIKTRGQQVTLRCSSQSGHNTVSWYQQALGQGPQFIFQYYREEENGRGNFPPRFSGLQFPNYSSELNVNALELDDSALYLCASSFLQGGKSGYTFGSGTRLTVV.

Measured by frequency, this clonotype is medium-sized (0.01 to 0.1%). The V call is TRBV6-5, the J call TRBJ1-1; TCRdb's D call, TRBD1, is unchecked because there is no DNA. The CDR3 extends over 13 amino acids. CDR1 is MNHEY and CDR2 is SVGAGI in the germline V gene. CDR3 in amino acids: CASSTRVSPEAFF.

Measured by frequency, this clonotype is medium-sized. The J gene is TRBJ2-5, the V gene TRBV27; as DNA is missing, the TRBD1 call by TCRdb cannot be tested. The CDR3 is 16 amino acids. The germline CDR1 and CDR2 sequences are MNHEY and SMNVEV (reference sequence). The CDR3 sequence: CASSVGRDGYQETQYF.

Considering frequency, this clonotype is medium-sized. The chain recombines TRBV6-5 with TRBJ2-3. Looked up from germline, CDR1 is MNHEY and CDR2 is SVGAGI. This CDR3 region has 11 residues. CDR3 protein: CASSNTDTQYF.

This clonotype is classed as medium-sized (0.01 to 0.1%) by frequency. The rearrangement uses TRBV12-3 or TRBV12-4 and TRBJ2-5; there is no DNA to check the TCRdb D call of TRBD1. The CDR3 is 15 residues long. The CDR3 is CASSMTGDGRETQYF.

This clonotype shows up as medium-sized by frequency. The rearrangement uses TRBV6-5 and TRBJ1-2; as DNA is missing, the TRBD1 call by TCRdb cannot be tested. In germline, CDR1 is MNHEY, CDR2 SVGAGI. This CDR3 contains 15 residues. CDR3 in amino acids: CASSKQQGTNDGYTF.

This clonotype is medium-sized by frequency. The V gene is TRBV5-4, the J gene TRBJ1-2; the TRBD1 assignment by TCRdb is unverifiable without DNA. The germline V gene has CDR1 SGHNT and CDR2 YYREEE (reference sequence). CDR3 length: 16 residues. The CDR3 spells CASSQSTSQGGYGYTF.

This clonotype registers medium-sized by frequency. The V call is TRBV19, the J call TRBJ2-1; TCRdb reports TRBD1, a call that lacks DNA to check it against. The CDR3 loop spans 15 amino acids. CDR1 and CDR2 (germline): LNHDA, SQIVND (reference sequence). CDR3 sequence reads: CASSLTGTGNNEQFF.

This clonotype is identified as medium-sized from frequency. The rearrangement uses TRBV5-6 and TRBJ1-1. CDR3 size: 15 residues. The germline V gene has CDR1 SGHDT and CDR2 YYEEEE. Here the CDR3 reads CASFKLGGDLDEAFF.

This clonotype is medium-sized by frequency. The chain is built from TRBV6-5 and TRBJ1-3. The germline gives CDR1 MNHEY, CDR2 SVGAGI. CDR3 length: 15 residues. CDR3 protein: CASSYASSSGNTIYF.